This T cell receptor beta chain was recorded in a study of blood T cell repertoires in COVID-19. Study-level information: The origin of the acute and convalescent COVID-19 samples was the United States, Italy and Spain. T cells, B-cell-depleted T cells, or PBMCs supplied cDNA or gDNA.

Germline assignment: CDR1 MNHNY and CDR2 SVGAGI (reference sequence). V shed 5 bases, J shed 6 bases, and the junction held 12 bases outside the gene matches. This CDR3 region has 16 residues. Per the original methods: Amplification of reference gene primers was used by the study to estimate nucleated cell counts. Sequenced by immunoSEQ multiplex PCR; TCRdb stores in-frame clones only, minus some. V, J and clone size are taken as reported in that table, and D and trimming were inferred from the DNA itself. The table has about 57,000 clones, around 82% seen once; the top ten hold roughly 8%. The rearrangement links TRBV6-6 to TRBJ2-3; TRBD2 aligns across 9 bases. This receptor was identified in a woman older than 75 with acute or convalescent COVID-19. The source material was peripheral blood. The DNA for the CDR3 is TGTGCCAGCAGTGCCCCTAGAGCGGGAGGCCCGGATACGCAGTATTTT. Amino acids: CASSAPRAGGPDTQYF.